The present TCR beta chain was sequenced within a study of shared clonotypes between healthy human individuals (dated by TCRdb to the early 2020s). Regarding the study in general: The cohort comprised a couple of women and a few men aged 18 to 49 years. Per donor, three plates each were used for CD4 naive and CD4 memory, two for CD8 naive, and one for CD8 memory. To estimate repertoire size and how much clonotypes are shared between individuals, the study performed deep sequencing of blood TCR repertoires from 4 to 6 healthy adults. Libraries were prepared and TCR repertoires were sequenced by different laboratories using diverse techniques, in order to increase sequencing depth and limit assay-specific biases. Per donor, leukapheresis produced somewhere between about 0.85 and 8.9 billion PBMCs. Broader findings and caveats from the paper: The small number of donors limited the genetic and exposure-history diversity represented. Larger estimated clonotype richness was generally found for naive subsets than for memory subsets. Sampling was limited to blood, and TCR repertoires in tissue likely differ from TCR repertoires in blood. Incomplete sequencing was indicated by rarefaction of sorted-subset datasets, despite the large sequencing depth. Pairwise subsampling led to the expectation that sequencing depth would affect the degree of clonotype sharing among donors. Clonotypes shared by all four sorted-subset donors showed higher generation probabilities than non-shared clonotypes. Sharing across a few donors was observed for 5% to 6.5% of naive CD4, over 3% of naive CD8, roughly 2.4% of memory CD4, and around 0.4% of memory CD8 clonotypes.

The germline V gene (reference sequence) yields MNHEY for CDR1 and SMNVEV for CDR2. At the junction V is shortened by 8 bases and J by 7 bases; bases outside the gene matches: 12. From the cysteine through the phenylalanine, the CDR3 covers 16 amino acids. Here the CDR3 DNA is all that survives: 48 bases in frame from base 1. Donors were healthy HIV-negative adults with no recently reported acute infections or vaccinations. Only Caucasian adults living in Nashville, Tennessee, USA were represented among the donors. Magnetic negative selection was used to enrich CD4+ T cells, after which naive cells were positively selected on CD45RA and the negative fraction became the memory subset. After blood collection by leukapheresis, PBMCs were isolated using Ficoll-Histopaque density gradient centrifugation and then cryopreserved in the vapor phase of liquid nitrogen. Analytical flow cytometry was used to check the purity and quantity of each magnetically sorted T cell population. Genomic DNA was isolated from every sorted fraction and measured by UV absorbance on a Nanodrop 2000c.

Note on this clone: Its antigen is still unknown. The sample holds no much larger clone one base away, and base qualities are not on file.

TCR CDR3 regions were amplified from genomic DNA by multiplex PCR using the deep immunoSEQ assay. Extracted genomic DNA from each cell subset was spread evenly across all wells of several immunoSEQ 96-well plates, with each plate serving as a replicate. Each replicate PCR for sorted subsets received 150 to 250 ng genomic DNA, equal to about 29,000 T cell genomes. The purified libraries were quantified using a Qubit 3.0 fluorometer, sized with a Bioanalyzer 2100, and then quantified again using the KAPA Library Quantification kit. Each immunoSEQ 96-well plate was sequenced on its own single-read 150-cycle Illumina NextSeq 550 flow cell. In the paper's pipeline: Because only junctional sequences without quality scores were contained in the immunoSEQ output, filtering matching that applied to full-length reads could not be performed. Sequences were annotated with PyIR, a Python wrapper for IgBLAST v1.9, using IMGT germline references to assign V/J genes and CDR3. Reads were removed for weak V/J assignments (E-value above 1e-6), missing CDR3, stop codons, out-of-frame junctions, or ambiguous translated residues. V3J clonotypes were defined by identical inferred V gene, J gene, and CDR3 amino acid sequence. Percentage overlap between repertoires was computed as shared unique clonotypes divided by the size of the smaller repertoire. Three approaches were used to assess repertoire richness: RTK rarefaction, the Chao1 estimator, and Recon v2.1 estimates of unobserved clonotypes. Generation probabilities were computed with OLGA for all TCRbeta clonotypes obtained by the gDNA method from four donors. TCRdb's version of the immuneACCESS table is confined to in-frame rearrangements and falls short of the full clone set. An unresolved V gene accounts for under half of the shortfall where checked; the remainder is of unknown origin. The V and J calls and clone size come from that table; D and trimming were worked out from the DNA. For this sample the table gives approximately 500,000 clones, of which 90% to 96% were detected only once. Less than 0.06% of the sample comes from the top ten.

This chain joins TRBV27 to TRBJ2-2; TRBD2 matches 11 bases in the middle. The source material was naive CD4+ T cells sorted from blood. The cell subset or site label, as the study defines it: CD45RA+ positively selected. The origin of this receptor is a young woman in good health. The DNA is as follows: TGTGCCAGCCGGACCAGACTAGCGGGATCGATCGGGGAGCTGTTTTTT. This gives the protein CASRTRLAGSIGELFF.